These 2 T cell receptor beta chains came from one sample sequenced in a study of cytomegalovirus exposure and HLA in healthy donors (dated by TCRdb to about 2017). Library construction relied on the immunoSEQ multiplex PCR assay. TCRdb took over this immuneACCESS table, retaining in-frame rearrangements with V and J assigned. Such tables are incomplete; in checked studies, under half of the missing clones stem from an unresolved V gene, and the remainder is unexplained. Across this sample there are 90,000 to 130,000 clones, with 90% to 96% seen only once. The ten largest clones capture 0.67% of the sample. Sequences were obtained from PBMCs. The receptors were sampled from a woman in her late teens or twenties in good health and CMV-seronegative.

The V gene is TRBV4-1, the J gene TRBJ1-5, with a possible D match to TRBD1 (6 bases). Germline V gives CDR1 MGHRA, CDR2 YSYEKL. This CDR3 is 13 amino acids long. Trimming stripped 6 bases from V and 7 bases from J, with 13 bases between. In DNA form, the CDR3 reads TGCGCCAGCAGTCAGTTCAGGGGACAGCCCCAGCATTTT. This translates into CASSQFRGQPQHF.

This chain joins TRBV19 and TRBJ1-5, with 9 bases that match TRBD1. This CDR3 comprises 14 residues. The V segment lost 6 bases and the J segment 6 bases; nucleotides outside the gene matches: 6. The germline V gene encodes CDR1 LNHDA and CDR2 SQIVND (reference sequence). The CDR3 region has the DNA TGTGCCAGTAGGACAGGGGGATCCCTTCAGCCCCAGCATTTT. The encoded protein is CASRTGGSLQPQHF.